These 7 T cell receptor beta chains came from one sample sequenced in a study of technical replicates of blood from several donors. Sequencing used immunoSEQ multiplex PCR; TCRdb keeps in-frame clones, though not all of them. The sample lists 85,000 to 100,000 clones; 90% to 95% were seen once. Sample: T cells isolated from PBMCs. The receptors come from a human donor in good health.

CDR3 sequence: CASSRDIVPNQPQHF. DNA for the CDR3: TGTGCCAGCAGTAGGGACATTGTCCCTAATCAGCCCCAGCATTTT. The chain has TRBV28 and TRBJ1-5; D may be TRBD1 (6 bases). Trimming removed 5 bases from V and 4 bases from J, with 15 bases in between. The CDR3 is 15 residues long. From germline, CDR1 is MDHEN and CDR2 SYDVKM.

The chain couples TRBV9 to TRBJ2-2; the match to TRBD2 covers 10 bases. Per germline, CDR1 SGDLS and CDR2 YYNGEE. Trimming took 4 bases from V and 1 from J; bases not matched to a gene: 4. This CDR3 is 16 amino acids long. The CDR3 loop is CASSPRTSGNTGELFF. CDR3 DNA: TGTGCCAGCAGCCCCCGGACTAGCGGGAACACCGGGGAGCTGTTTTTT.

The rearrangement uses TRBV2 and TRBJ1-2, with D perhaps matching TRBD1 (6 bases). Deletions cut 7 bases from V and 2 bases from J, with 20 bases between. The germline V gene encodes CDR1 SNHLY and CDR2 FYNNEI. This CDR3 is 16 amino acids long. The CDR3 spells CASTQYKDRLNYGYTF. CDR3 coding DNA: TGTGCCAGCACTCAATATAAGGACAGACTGAACTATGGCTACACCTTC. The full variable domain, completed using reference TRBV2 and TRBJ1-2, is EPEVTQTPSHQVTQMGQEVILRCVPISNHLYFYWYRQILGQKVEFLVSFYNNEISEKSEIFDDQFSVERPDGSNFTLKIRSTKLEDSAMYFCASTQYKDRLNYGYTFGSGTRLTVV.

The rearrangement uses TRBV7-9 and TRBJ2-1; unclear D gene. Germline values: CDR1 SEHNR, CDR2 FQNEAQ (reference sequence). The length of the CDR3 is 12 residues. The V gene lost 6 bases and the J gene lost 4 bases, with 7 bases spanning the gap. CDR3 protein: CASSITYNEQFF. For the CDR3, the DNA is TGTGCCAGCAGTATAACTTACAATGAGCAGTTCTTC.

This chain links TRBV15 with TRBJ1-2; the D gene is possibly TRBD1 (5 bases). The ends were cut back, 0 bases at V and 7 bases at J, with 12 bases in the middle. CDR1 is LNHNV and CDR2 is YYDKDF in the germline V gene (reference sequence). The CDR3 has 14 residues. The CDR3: CATSREEGLGGYTF. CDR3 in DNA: TGTGCCACCAGCAGAGAAGAGGGACTCGGTGGCTACACCTTC.

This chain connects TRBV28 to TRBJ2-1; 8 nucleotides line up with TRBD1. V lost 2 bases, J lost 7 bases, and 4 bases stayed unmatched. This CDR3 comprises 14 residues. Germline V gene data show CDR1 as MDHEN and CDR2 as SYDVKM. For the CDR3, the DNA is TGTGCCAGCAGTTTAACGCAGGGGGCGAATGAGCAGTTCTTC. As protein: CASSLTQGANEQFF.

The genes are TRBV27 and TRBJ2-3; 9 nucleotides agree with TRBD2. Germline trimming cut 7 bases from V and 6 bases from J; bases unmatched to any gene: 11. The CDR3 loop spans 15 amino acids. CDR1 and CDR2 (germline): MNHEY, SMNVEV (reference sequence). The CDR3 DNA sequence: TGTGCCAGCACCCTGAGGGCTAGCGGGATGGATACGCAGTATTTT. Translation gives CASTLRASGMDTQYF.